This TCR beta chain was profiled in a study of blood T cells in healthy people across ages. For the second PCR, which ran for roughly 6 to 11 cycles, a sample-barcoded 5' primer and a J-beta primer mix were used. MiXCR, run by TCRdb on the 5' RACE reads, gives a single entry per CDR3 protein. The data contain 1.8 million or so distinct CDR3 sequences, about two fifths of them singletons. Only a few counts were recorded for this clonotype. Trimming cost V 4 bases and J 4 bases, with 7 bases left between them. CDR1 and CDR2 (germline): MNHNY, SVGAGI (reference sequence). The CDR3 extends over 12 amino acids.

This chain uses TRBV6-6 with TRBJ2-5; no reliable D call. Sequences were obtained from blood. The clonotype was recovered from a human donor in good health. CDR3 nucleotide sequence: TGTGCCAGCAGTTCGGAAGGAGAGACCCAGTACTTC. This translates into CASSSEGETQYF.